Shown below are 12 T cell receptor beta chains from a single sample sequenced in a study of blood T cell repertoires in COVID-19. Assay used: immunoSEQ multiplex PCR; TCRdb lists only in-frame clones, some missing. The sample lists around 100,000 clones; over 80% were seen once. The sample was peripheral blood. The receptor source for this set is a woman aged 45-65 years with acute or convalescent COVID-19.

This clone was recorded a few times. The gene calls are TRBV6-5 and TRBJ2-7; the match to TRBD1 covers 7 bases. The CDR3 is 16 residues long. Germline V gene sequence: CDR1 MNHEY, CDR2 SVGAGI. The trim removed 0 bases at V and 3 bases at J, leaving 8 bases unmatched. CDR3 sequence: CASSYSSGQVIYEQYF. The CDR3 DNA reads as TGTGCCAGCAGTTACTCCTCTGGACAGGTGATCTACGAGCAGTACTTC.

This clone was recorded a few times. The chain carries TRBV3-1 (or the pseudogene TRBV3-2) and TRBJ1-1, with 8 bases fitting TRBD1. From germline, CDR1 is LGHDT and CDR2 YNNKEL (reference sequence). The CDR3 is 18 residues long. The J segment lost 4 bases and the V segment lost 4 bases, leaving 17 bases of the junction unmatched. Here the CDR3 DNA reads TGTGCCAGCAGCCCATCCCCGGGACAGGTATATTTGGGCACTGAAGCTTTCTTT. This gives the protein CASSPSPGQVYLGTEAFF.

V gene TRBV7-2 combines with J gene TRBJ1-2; a weak D match, TRBD1 (5 bases). The V gene lost 0 bases and the J gene lost 8 bases, with 10 bases spanning the gap. Germline-derived CDR1 and CDR2 are SGHTA and FQGNSA. CDR3 length equals 13 residues. The CDR3 nucleotides are TGTGCCAGCAGCTTAGCCCAGGGATACGGCTACACCTTC. Its protein product is CASSLAQGYGYTF.

CDR3: CASSDDTLSNQPQHF. CDR3 coding DNA: TGTGCCAGCAGTGATGACACCCTTAGCAATCAGCCCCAGCATTTT. The chain joins TRBV6-2 or TRBV6-3 to TRBJ1-5; no reliable D call. V was shortened by 5 bases and J by 0 bases, with 11 bases between the two germline ends. The CDR3 runs 15 residues. CDR1 MNHEY and CDR2 SVGEGT come from the germline V gene.

The chain has TRBV10-2 and TRBJ1-5, with D possibly matching TRBD1 (6 bases). Germline V lookup: CDR1 WSHSY, CDR2 SAAADI. Trimming shortened V by 4 bases and J by 5 bases, and 12 bases separated the two germline ends. The CDR3 runs to 14 residues. The CDR3 DNA reads TGCGCCAGCAGTGTCGCGGGGGGCCATCAGCCCCAGCATTTT. The encoded protein is CASSVAGGHQPQHF.

The gene calls are TRBV12-3 or TRBV12-4 and TRBJ1-2, with D unclear. V dropped 5 bases and J dropped 5 bases, with 12 bases sitting between them. The CDR3 spans 13 residues. The CDR3 coding sequence is TGTGCCAGCAGTCAGGTATCGCTATATGGCTACACCTTC. As protein: CASSQVSLYGYTF.

J is TRBJ2-1 and V is TRBV15; the match to TRBD2 covers 12 bases. Germline V gives CDR1 LNHNV, CDR2 YYDKDF (reference sequence). Germline trimming cut 1 base from V and 7 bases from J; bases unmatched to any gene: 2. This CDR3 contains 15 residues. CDR3 in amino acids: CATSRVGLAGNEQFF. The CDR3, as DNA: TGTGCCACCAGCAGAGTAGGACTAGCGGGAAATGAGCAGTTCTTC.

There are a few counts of this clone. The chain joins TRBV19 to TRBJ1-5, with 7 bases that match TRBD1. The length of the CDR3 is 15 residues. Germline V gives CDR1 LNHDA, CDR2 SQIVND (reference sequence). V shed 6 bases, J shed 4 bases, and the junction held 9 bases outside the gene matches. CDR3 protein: CASSKDRMGNQPQHF. The CDR3 coding sequence is TGTGCCAGTAGCAAGGACAGGATGGGGAATCAGCCCCAGCATTTT.

V is TRBV6-5 and J is TRBJ2-1; 8 positions match TRBD2. In germline, CDR1 is MNHEY, CDR2 SVGAGI. With V trimmed by 7 bases and J by 5 bases, 7 bases remained unmatched. This CDR3 comprises 14 residues. This CDR3 is CASKFLSGNNEQFF. The CDR3 coding sequence is TGTGCCAGCAAGTTTCTTAGCGGGAACAATGAGCAGTTCTTC.

This chain joins TRBV24-1 and TRBJ1-5, with D possibly matching TRBD1 (6 bases). Germline V lookup: CDR1 KGHDR, CDR2 SFDVKD. V lost 5 bases and J lost 2, with 12 bases in between. The CDR3 sequence is 15 residues long. In DNA, the CDR3 is TGTGCCACCAGTGGGGGGCCAGTGGGCAATCAGCCCCAGCATTTT. Translated: CATSGGPVGNQPQHF.

A note on this clone: Other nucleotide sequences from this sample produce the same CDR3. The chain carries TRBV9 and TRBJ1-3; perhaps TRBD1 as D (6 bases). CDR3 length: 15 amino acids. V gave up 0 bases and J gave up 4 bases, with 11 bases separating them. The germline V gene has CDR1 SGDLS and CDR2 YYNGEE. The CDR3 is CASSVEGGRGNTIYF. The CDR3 coding sequence is TGTGCCAGCAGCGTAGAAGGGGGACGCGGAAACACCATATATTTT.

The chain links TRBV21-1 to TRBJ2-7; the table's D call, TRBD2, has no DNA check behind it. TRBV21-1 is termed a pseudogene. The CDR3 runs to 11 residues. DNA for the CDR3: TGTGCCAGCAGCATTAGTTACGAGCAGTACTTC. The encoded protein is CASSISYEQYF.